Sequencing of this TCR beta chain was carried out in a study of CXCR3-negative and CXCR3-positive naive CD8 T cells. There are 14 residues in the CDR3. Germline CDR1 is MDHEN and CDR2 is SYDVKM. Regarding this clonotype: Its target is unknown.

Broader study findings: In CXCR3-positive naive cells, the TRB CDR3s were more hydrophobic than in CXCR3-negative naive cells.

5' RACE with UMI labels generated the TRB cDNA libraries. From the 5' RACE reads, TCRdb lists one entry per CDR3 protein and no DNA. Reported are about 90,000 distinct CDR3 sequences; the ten largest clones contain about 1.1%. The sequencing sample was made of naive CXCR3- CD8+ T cells from blood. Subset here: CD45RO-CCR7+CD27+CD95- naive CD8+ T cells lacking CXCR3 (TNR3-). The clonotype originates from a human donor in good health. Some clones in this sample may be carry-over from other donors' samples. The chain uses TRBV28 and TRBJ1-2; no DNA is available, so the TRBD1 call from TCRdb remains unchecked. The CDR3 loop is CASSFKVTGSGYTF.